This T cell receptor (beta chain) was profiled in a study of T-cell memory formation after mild COVID-19. Study-wide findings and caveats: Chiefly within CM and EM were the contracting CD4+ clones; CD8+ ones were within EMRA. The second-wave clones peaking on day 37 were not confirmed as SARS-CoV-2-specific.

Germline V gene sequence: CDR1 MNHEY, CDR2 SVGAGI. The CDR3 loop spans 12 amino acids. J was trimmed by 5 bases and V by 11 bases; bases with no gene match: 8. Employing constant-segment primers, 5'RACE generated TCR alpha and TCR beta cDNA libraries bearing sample barcodes and UMIs. TCRdb called the 5' RACE reads again in MiXCR, with one record for every CDR3 protein. The sample yields more than 350,000 distinct CDR3 sequences, around 20% seen once. This clonotype has just one count. What it binds is unknown. The chain carries TRBV6-5 and TRBJ2-5, with 7 bases fitting TRBD1. Sequences were obtained from PBMCs or a T cell subset sorted from them (not recorded which). This receptor was taken from an adult woman who had mild COVID-19 (a few samples of this study predate the infection). Cell type and time point are not known. Written as DNA, the CDR3 is TGTGCCGTCTCCACAGGGGACGAGACCCAGTACTTC. Amino acids: CAVSTGDETQYF.